This TCR beta chain was captured by sequencing in a study of shared clonotypes between healthy human individuals. V lost 5 bases and J 0 bases, leaving 12 bases between the germline ends. This CDR3 has 15 residues. In germline, CDR1 is SGHVS, CDR2 FQNEAQ. TCRdb keeps only in-frame clones here, not all; method: immunoSEQ multiplex PCR. Of about 2.5 million clones listed, about 90% are singletons. Sample: naive CD4+ T cells from PBMCs. The subset was: CD45RA+ positively selected. The chain employs TRBV7-8 and TRBJ2-3, with unresolved D. This TCR was sampled from a man between 18 and 29 years old in good health. Some clones in this sample may be carry-over from other donors' samples. CDR3 nucleotides: TGTGCCAGCAGCCGTTTGTTCGGTAGCACAGATACGCAGTATTTT. Translation gives CASSRLFGSTDTQYF.